The TCR beta chain described here comes from a study of blood T cell repertoires in COVID-19. Study summary: Sites across the United States, Italy and Spain contributed samples from acute and convalescent COVID-19. Sources were T cells, B-cell-depleted T cells, or PBMCs; the material itself was cDNA or gDNA.

The CDR3 contains 14 residues. Germline V gene lookup returns CDR1 SGHNT and CDR2 YENEEA. The V end was cut by 0 bases, the J end by 0 bases, with 6 bases between. Source study methods: Amplification with reference gene primers provided the estimates of nucleated cell counts. Assay: immunoSEQ multiplex PCR; the TCRdb copy retains only in-frame clones and omits some. D and trimming come from the DNA, and the V and J calls and clone size come from that table. The sample includes some 69,000 clones, approximately 79% of them seen just once. The chain links TRBV11-3 to TRBJ2-7, with D perhaps matching TRBD2 (5 bases). Material for sequencing was peripheral blood. The TCR comes from a man aged 60 to 69 with acute or convalescent COVID-19. This CDR3 is CASSLDGSSYEQYF. The CDR3 region has the DNA TGTGCCAGCAGCTTAGATGGGAGCTCCTACGAGCAGTACTTC.